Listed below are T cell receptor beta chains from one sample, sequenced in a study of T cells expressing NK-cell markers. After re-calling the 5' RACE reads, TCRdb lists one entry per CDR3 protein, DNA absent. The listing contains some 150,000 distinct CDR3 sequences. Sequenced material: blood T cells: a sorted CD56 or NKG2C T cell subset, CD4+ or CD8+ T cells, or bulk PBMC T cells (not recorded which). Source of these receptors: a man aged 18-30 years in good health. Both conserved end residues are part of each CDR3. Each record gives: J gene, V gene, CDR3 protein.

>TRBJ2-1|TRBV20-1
CSARPSGRAVGEQFF
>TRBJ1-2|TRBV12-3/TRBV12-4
CASSSGMANYGYTF
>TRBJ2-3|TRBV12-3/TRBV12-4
CASSPQSGGRDTQYF
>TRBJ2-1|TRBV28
CASWAQLNYNEQFF
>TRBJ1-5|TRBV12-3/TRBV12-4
CASRGQGYDQPQHF
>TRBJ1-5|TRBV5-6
CASSLGDGDSNQPQHF
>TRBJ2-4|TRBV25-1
CASSDSSSKNIQYF
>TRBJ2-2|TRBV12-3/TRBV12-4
CASSFPGTELFF
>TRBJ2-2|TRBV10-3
CAISLQGELFF
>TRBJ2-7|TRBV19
CATSPGRTYEQYF
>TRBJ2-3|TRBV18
CASSAPMGSSADTQYF
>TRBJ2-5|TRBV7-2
CASSLKDRGGETQYF
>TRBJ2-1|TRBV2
CASIGTSGRDEQFF
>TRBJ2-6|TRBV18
CASSPQTGGAGANVLTF
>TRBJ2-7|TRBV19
CASSPTGSYEQYF
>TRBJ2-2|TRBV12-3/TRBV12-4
CASLTSGRAGGGELFF
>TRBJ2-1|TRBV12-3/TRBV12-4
CASSPTLGNEQFF
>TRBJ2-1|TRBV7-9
CASSLPPGPSYNEQFF
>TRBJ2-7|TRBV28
CASTAESSYEQYF
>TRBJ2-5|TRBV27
CASSLDLGETQYF
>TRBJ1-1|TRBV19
CASSMSLEDRQAFF
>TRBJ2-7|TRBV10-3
CAISDQNGPSYEQYF
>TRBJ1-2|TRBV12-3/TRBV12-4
CASSSSRAGYTF
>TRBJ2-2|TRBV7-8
CASSLDETGANTGELFF
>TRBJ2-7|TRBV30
CAWSPQGAPLTYEQYF
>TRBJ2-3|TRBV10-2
CATRNGVGPTDTQYF
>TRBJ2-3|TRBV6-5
CASSSRHDHTDTQYF
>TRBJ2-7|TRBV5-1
CASSRDRLEQYF
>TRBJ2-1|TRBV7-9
CASSLEGAGIYNEQFF
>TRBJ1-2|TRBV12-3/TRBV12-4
CASSLQGRGYYGYTF
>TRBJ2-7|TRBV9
CASSVGLAGVLGEQYF
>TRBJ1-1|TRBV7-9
CASSLGPTLNTEAFF
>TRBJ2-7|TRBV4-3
CASSQGTGYEQYF
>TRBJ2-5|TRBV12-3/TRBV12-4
CASTHADRVDETQYF
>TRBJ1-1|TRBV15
CATSRDGGGTEAFF
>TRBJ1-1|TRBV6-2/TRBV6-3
CASSYLGQGALWNTEAFF
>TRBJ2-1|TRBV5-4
CASSLDRGNNEQFF
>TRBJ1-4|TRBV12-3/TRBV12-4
CASSSDRGGNEKLFF
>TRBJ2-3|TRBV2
CASRRRQRDTDTQYF
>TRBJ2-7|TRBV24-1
CATSDPTGGTSELYF
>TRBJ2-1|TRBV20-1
CSARDPGLAGGPLYNEQFF
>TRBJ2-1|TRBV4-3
CASSQEIGGESYNEQFF
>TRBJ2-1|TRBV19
CASTRGGTSGMNEQFF
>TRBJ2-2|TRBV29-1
CSALPPSGELFF
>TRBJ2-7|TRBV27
CASSLQESYEQYF
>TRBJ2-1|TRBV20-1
CSARGLRHYNEQFF